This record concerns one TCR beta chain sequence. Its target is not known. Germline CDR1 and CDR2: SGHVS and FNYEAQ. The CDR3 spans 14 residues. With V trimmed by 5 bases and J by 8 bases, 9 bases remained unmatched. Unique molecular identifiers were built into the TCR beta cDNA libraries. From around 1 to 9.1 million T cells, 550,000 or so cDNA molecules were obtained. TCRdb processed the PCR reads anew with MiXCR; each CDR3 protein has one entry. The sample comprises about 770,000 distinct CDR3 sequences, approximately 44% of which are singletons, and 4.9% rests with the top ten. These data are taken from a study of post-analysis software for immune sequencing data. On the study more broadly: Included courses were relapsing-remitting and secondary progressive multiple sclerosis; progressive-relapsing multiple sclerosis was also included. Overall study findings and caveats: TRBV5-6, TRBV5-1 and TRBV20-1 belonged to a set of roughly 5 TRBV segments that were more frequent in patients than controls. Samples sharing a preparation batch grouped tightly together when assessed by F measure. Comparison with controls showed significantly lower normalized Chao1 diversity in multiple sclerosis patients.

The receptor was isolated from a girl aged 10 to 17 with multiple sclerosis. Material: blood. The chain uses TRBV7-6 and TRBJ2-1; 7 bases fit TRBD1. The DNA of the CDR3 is TGTGCCAGCAGCCACCGGGACAGAATTTATGAGCAGTTCTTC. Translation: CASSHRDRIYEQFF. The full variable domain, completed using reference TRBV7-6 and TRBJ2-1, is GAGVSQSPRYKVTKRGQDVALRCDPISGHVSLYWYRQALGQGPEFLTYFNYEAQQDKSGLPNDRFSAERPEGSISTLTIQRTEQRDSAMYRCASSHRDRIYEQFFGPGTRLTVL.